This is a list of T cell receptor beta chains from one sample in a study of blood T cell repertoires in COVID-19. Assay used: immunoSEQ multiplex PCR; TCRdb lists only in-frame clones, some missing. The data show about 200,000 clones, over 70% seen once. Specimen: peripheral blood. These receptor sequences come from a man aged 35 to 55 with acute or convalescent COVID-19. CDR3s include the opening cysteine and the closing phenylalanine or tryptophan. A D gene is named only where the DNA matches it firmly. Clone size is not always given. Where it is, it says once, few, many or a class for expanded clones.

J gene: TRBJ2-3; clone size: NA; V gene: TRBV4-3; D gene: NA; CDR3 DNA: TGCGCCAGCAGCCAAGATTGGCGCACAGATACGCAGTATTTT; CDR3 protein: CASSQDWRTDTQYF
J gene: TRBJ2-5; clone size: NA; V gene: TRBV5-1; D gene: TRBD2; CDR3 DNA: TGCGCCAGCAGCTTGTCCGGGAGGAGGGAAGAGACCCAGTACTTC; CDR3 protein: CASSLSGRREETQYF
J gene: TRBJ2-4; clone size: NA; V gene: TRBV6-2/TRBV6-3; D gene: NA; CDR3 DNA: TGTGCCAGCAGTTACGGGCCGAAATACGGGGACATTCAGTACTTC; CDR3 protein: CASSYGPKYGDIQYF
J gene: TRBJ2-4; clone size: NA; V gene: TRBV5-1; D gene: TRBD2; CDR3 DNA: TGCGCCAGCAGCTCAGGGACTAGCGGGCCTATAGCCAAAAACATTCAGTACTTC; CDR3 protein: CASSSGTSGPIAKNIQYF
J gene: TRBJ1-5; clone size: NA; V gene: TRBV5-4; D gene: TRBD1; CDR3 DNA: TGTGCCAGCAGCATGGACAGGGGTAATCAGCCCCAGCATTTT; CDR3 protein: CASSMDRGNQPQHF
J gene: TRBJ2-1; clone size: once; V gene: TRBV10-1; D gene: NA; CDR3 DNA: TGCGCCAGCAGTTTCAGACTCCACAATGAGCAGTTCTTC; CDR3 protein: CASSFRLHNEQFF
J gene: TRBJ2-5; clone size: NA; V gene: TRBV7-9; D gene: NA; CDR3 DNA: TGTGCCAGCAGCTTATTAGTAGCGCTGTACCAAGAGACCCAGTACTTC; CDR3 protein: CASSLLVALYQETQYF
J gene: TRBJ2-7; clone size: NA; V gene: TRBV5-1; D gene: TRBD2; CDR3 DNA: TGCGCCAGCAGCCCGGGCCTCTCCGGGGGGGAGCAGTACTTC; CDR3 protein: CASSPGLSGGEQYF
J gene: TRBJ1-2; clone size: NA; V gene: TRBV12-5; D gene: TRBD1; CDR3 DNA: TGTGCTAGTGGTTTGGACGCGGGACAGGTCCAAGGCTACACCTTC; CDR3 protein: CASGLDAGQVQGYTF
J gene: TRBJ2-2; clone size: NA; V gene: TRBV19; D gene: NA; CDR3 DNA: TGTGCCAGTAGTTCATGGGCCACTAGCTCAGTCCGGGCCGGGGAGCTGTTTTTT; CDR3 protein: CASSSWATSSVRAGELFF
J gene: TRBJ1-1; clone size: NA; V gene: TRBV12-3/TRBV12-4; D gene: TRBD1; CDR3 DNA: TGTGCCAGCAGTGCTGGACAGGGGCGGATTGCTTTCTTT; CDR3 protein: CASSAGQGRIAFF
J gene: TRBJ2-7; clone size: NA; V gene: TRBV6-2/TRBV6-3; D gene: NA; CDR3 DNA: TGTGCCAGCAGTTACGCGGGTAGCAGCTCCTACGAGCAGTACTTC; CDR3 protein: CASSYAGSSSYEQYF
J gene: TRBJ1-2; clone size: NA; V gene: TRBV5-6; D gene: TRBD1; CDR3 DNA: TGTGCCAGCAGCTTGGAGACAGGGTATGGCTACACCTTC; CDR3 protein: CASSLETGYGYTF
J gene: TRBJ1-4; clone size: few; V gene: TRBV5-1; D gene: NA; CDR3 DNA: TGCGCCAGCAGCTCCGACGGCACAGCTAATGAAAAACTGTTTTTT; CDR3 protein: CASSSDGTANEKLFF
J gene: TRBJ2-1; clone size: few; V gene: TRBV10-2; D gene: NA; CDR3 DNA: TGCGCCAGCACAGGACCCTCGCGTCTAGCCAATGAGCAGTTCTTC; CDR3 protein: CASTGPSRLANEQFF
J gene: TRBJ2-2; clone size: once; V gene: TRBV9; D gene: NA; CDR3 DNA: TGTGCCAGCAGCGTAGCGGGAAAACCAAACACCGGGGAGCTGTTTTTT; CDR3 protein: CASSVAGKPNTGELFF